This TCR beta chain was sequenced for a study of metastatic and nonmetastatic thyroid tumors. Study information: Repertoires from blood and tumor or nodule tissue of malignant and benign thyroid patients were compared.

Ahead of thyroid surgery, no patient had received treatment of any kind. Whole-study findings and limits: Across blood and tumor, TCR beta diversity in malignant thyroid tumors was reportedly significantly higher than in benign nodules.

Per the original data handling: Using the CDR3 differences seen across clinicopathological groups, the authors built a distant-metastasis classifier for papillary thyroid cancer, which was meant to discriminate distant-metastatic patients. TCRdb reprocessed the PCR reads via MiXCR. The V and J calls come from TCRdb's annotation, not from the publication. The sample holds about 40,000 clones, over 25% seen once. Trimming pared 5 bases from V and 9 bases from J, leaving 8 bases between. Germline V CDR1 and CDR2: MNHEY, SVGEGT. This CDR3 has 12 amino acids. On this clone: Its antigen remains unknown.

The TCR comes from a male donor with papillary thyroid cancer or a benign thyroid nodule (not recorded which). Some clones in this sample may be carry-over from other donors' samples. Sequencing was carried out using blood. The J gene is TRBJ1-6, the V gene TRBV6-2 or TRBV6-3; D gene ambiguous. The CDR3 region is CASSNRVSPLHF. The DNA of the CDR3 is TGTGCCAGCAGTAATAGGGTTTCACCCCTCCACTTT.